Presented here are 28 T cell receptor beta chains from one specimen sequenced in a study of shared clonotypes between healthy human individuals. Measured with immunoSEQ multiplex PCR; TCRdb has only the in-frame clones, and not every one. This table has around 1.6 million clones, 95% to 99% appearing once. Sequenced sample: naive CD4+ T cells sorted from blood. Subset given: CD45RA+ positively selected. Receptor source: a man aged 30 to 45 in good health.

The chain has TRBV5-4 and TRBJ2-7; TRBD1 might be the D (5 bases). Germline CDR1 SGHNT, CDR2 YYREEE (reference sequence). The CDR3 covers 14 residues. Trimming shortened V by 3 bases and J by 0 bases, and 10 bases separated the two germline ends. The CDR3 loop is CASSSYRNSYEQYF. The CDR3 region has the DNA TGTGCCAGCAGCTCGTACAGGAACTCCTACGAGCAGTACTTC.

The V call is TRBV9, the J call TRBJ2-7; 8 bases match TRBD1. The CDR3 is 21 residues long. The V gene end was trimmed by 0 bases and the J gene end by 3 bases; junction bases not matched to a gene: 23. Germline V gene data show CDR1 as SGDLS and CDR2 as YYNGEE. The CDR3 protein is CASSVGPGAGGVASLSYEQYF. CDR3 sequence (DNA): TGTGCCAGCAGCGTAGGCCCCGGAGCAGGGGGCGTCGCGTCCCTAAGCTACGAGCAGTACTTC. Drawing the rest from reference TRBV9 and TRBJ2-7, the complete variable domain is DSGVTQTPKHLITATGQRVTLRCSPRSGDLSVYWYQQSLDQGLQFLIQYYNGEERAKGNILERFSAQQFPDLHSELNLSSLELGDSALYFCASSVGPGAGGVASLSYEQYFGPGTRLTVT.

J is TRBJ1-2 and V is TRBV9; D call uncertain. Germline V gene sequence: CDR1 SGDLS, CDR2 YYNGEE. The CDR3 is 13 residues long. The germline V and J ends were trimmed by 2 bases and 2 bases, with 7 bases remaining between them. The CDR3 DNA reads as TGTGCCAGCAGCGTTACACTAAACTATGGCTACACCTTC. It translates to CASSVTLNYGYTF. The variable domain in full, with the rest retrieved from reference TRBV9 and TRBJ1-2, is DSGVTQTPKHLITATGQRVTLRCSPRSGDLSVYWYQQSLDQGLQFLIQYYNGEERAKGNILERFSAQQFPDLHSELNLSSLELGDSALYFCASSVTLNYGYTFGSGTRLTVV.

The rearrangement links TRBV27 to TRBJ2-3, with D perhaps TRBD2 (5 bases). The V and J ends lost 6 bases and 4 bases respectively, with 11 bases between them. Germline loops: CDR1 MNHEY, CDR2 SMNVEV (reference sequence). The CDR3 is 13 amino acids. The DNA for the CDR3 is TGTGCCAGCAGGCCCCAACTAGCAGATACGCAGTATTTT. It codes for CASRPQLADTQYF.

The chain uses TRBV27 and TRBJ1-4, with D possibly being TRBD1 (6 bases). CDR3 length: 16 residues. The V and J ends lost 4 bases and 0 bases respectively, with 12 bases between them. CDR1 is MNHEY, CDR2 SMNVEV, per germline (reference sequence). CDR3 protein: CASSSSRQATNEKLFF. The CDR3 DNA reads as TGTGCCAGCAGTTCATCCCGACAGGCAACTAATGAAAAACTGTTTTTT. Full variable domain (missing parts from reference TRBV27 and TRBJ1-4): EAQVTQNPRYLITVTGKKLTVTCSQNMNHEYMSWYRQDPGLGLRQIYYSMNVEVTDKGDVPEGYKVSRKEKRNFPLILESPSPNQTSLYFCASSSSRQATNEKLFFGSGTQLSVL.

For the CDR3, the DNA is TGTGCCAGCAGTGCGACAGGGGAGTGGTACGAGCAGTACTTC. Encoded protein: CASSATGEWYEQYF. This chain joins TRBV25-1 and TRBJ2-7; 8 bases are a match to TRBD1. J lost 4 bases, V lost 4 bases, and 6 bases had no gene match. CDR1 is MGHDK, CDR2 SYGVNS, per germline. The CDR3 is made up of 14 amino acids.

The genes are TRBV11-2 and TRBJ2-1, with D perhaps matching TRBD2 (5 bases). Trimming stripped 1 base from V and 7 bases from J, with 14 bases between. The CDR3 spans 15 residues. Germline-derived CDR1 and CDR2 are SGHAT and FQNNGV. Here the CDR3 reads CASSLVAFGENEQFF. The CDR3 bases are TGTGCCAGCAGCTTAGTAGCTTTCGGGGAAAATGAGCAGTTCTTC.

This chain connects TRBV10-2 to TRBJ1-4; tentative D call: TRBD1 (5 bases). The germline V and J ends were trimmed by 7 bases and 8 bases, with 20 bases remaining between them. Germline values: CDR1 WSHSY, CDR2 SAAADI. The CDR3 runs to 15 residues. The CDR3 spells CASTGTPRSGEKLFF. CDR3 nucleotide sequence: TGCGCCAGCACCGGGACCCCGAGGTCCGGGGAAAAACTGTTTTTT.

The chain employs TRBV18 and TRBJ1-4, with a tentative D call TRBD1 (5 bases). Trimming pared 6 bases from V and 7 bases from J, leaving 12 bases between. Germline-derived CDR1 and CDR2 are KGHSH and LQKENI. The CDR3 sequence is 13 residues long. The CDR3 DNA is TGTGCCAGCTCCAGGGAGGATGGTGAAAAACTGTTTTTT. As protein: CASSREDGEKLFF.

This sequence joins TRBV7-9 and TRBJ2-5; D not certain. CDR1 is SEHNR and CDR2 is FQNEAQ in the germline V gene (reference sequence). V dropped 1 base and J dropped 5 bases, with 14 bases sitting between them. The CDR3 consists of 15 residues. The CDR3 region has the DNA TGTGCCAGCAGCTTAGGCTCGACGGGTCGGGAGACCCAGTACTTC. Amino acids: CASSLGSTGRETQYF.

The chain recombines TRBV5-1 with TRBJ2-1, with 11 bases that match TRBD2. The junction had 12 bases not matched to a gene; V was cut back by 2 bases and J by 5 bases. The CDR3 consists of 18 residues. The V gene's germline CDR1 is SGHRS and CDR2 YFSETQ. This CDR3 is CASSFGGTTGLADNEQFF. CDR3 bases: TGCGCCAGCAGCTTCGGCGGGACGACGGGACTAGCGGACAATGAGCAGTTCTTC.

The chain's CDR3 is CASSLGTTSGRYNEQFF. The CDR3 region has the DNA TGCGCCAGCAGCTTGGGGACTACTAGCGGGAGGTACAATGAGCAGTTCTTC. This chain connects TRBV5-1 to TRBJ2-1, with TRBD2 matching 12 bases. The CDR3 is made up of 17 amino acids. Germline V gene data show CDR1 as SGHRS and CDR2 as YFSETQ. V gave up 0 bases and J gave up 4 bases; unmatched junction bases: 5.

V usage is TRBV2 and J usage is TRBJ2-5; 9 bases fit TRBD1. Trimming at V came to 4 bases and at J to 2 bases, leaving 2 bases not matched to a gene. CDR3 length: 14 amino acids. CDR1 is SNHLY and CDR2 is FYNNEI in the germline V gene. The CDR3 sequence is CASSVGQGQETQYF. The CDR3 region has the DNA TGTGCCAGCAGTGTGGGACAGGGACAAGAGACCCAGTACTTC.

A word on this clone: This sample also contains other DNA sequences that code for the same CDR3. The J gene is TRBJ2-3, the V gene TRBV7-2; D gene unclear. The CDR3 runs to 14 residues. From germline, CDR1 is SGHTA and CDR2 FQGNSA. Trimming took 0 bases from V and 2 from J, leaving 6 bases between them. This CDR3 is CASSLARATDTQYF. The CDR3 DNA reads as TGTGCCAGCAGCTTAGCTCGAGCCACAGATACGCAGTATTTT.

V and J are TRBV19 and TRBJ2-7; D is undetermined. The CDR3 totals 13 residues. Germline-derived CDR1 and CDR2 are LNHDA and SQIVND (reference sequence). V shed 1 base and J shed 4 bases, with 8 bases lying between them. The CDR3 loop is CASSIGSDYEQYF. The CDR3 region has the DNA TGTGCCAGTAGTATAGGAAGCGATTACGAGCAGTACTTC.

The rearrangement uses TRBV9 and TRBJ2-1; tentatively, D is TRBD2 (5 bases). V was shortened by 0 bases and J by 4 bases, with 14 bases between the two germline ends. The CDR3 has 16 amino acids. Looked up from germline, CDR1 is SGDLS and CDR2 is YYNGEE. CDR3 coding DNA: TGTGCCAGCAGCGTAGCTGCCGGACGAGGGTACAATGAGCAGTTCTTC. It specifies CASSVAAGRGYNEQFF.

The V gene is TRBV5-8, the J gene TRBJ2-7; no reliable D call. There are 15 residues in the CDR3. Trimming stripped 4 bases from V and 0 bases from J, with 14 bases between. Germline-derived CDR1 and CDR2 are SGHTS and YDEGEE. DNA for the CDR3: TGTGCCAGCAGCCAAACTTGGGGTAGCTCCTACGAGCAGTACTTC. Protein: CASSQTWGSSYEQYF.

The chain combines TRBV6-9 with TRBJ2-2, with 10 bases aligning to TRBD2. Germline V gene lookup returns CDR1 MNHGY and CDR2 SVAAGI. The length of the CDR3 is 17 residues. The junction had 5 bases not matched to a gene; V was cut back by 2 bases and J by 2 bases. The CDR3 spells CASSYALAGENTGELFF. The CDR3 DNA follows: TGTGCCAGCAGTTATGCGCTAGCGGGAGAAAACACCGGGGAGCTGTTTTTT.

This chain joins TRBV11-2 and TRBJ2-6; 10 bases align to TRBD1. The junction had 6 bases not matched to a gene; V was cut back by 6 bases and J by 1 base. The length of the CDR3 is 17 residues. The germline CDR1 and CDR2 sequences are SGHAT and FQNNGV. DNA for the CDR3: TGTGCCAGCAGTCCGGGACAGGGGAGATCTGGGGCCAACGTCCTGACTTTC. This translates into CASSPGQGRSGANVLTF. Full variable domain (rest looked up from reference TRBV11-2 and TRBJ2-6): EAGVAQSPRYKIIEKRQSVAFWCNPISGHATLYWYQQILGQGPKLLIQFQNNGVVDDSQLPKDRFSAERLKGVDSTLKIQPAKLEDSAVYLCASSPGQGRSGANVLTFGAGSRLTVL.

V is TRBV25-1 and J is TRBJ2-3; 8 bases align to TRBD2. The germline gives CDR1 MGHDK, CDR2 SYGVNS. Unmatched junction bases numbered 8, after V lost 6 bases and J lost 6 bases. The CDR3 has 14 amino acids. CDR3 region: CASSDGGAGDTQYF. CDR3 sequence (DNA): TGTGCCAGCAGCGACGGGGGGGCGGGTGATACGCAGTATTTT.

A word on this clone: At the DNA level, this CDR3 is encoded by other sequences in the same sample as well. CDR3 nucleotide sequence: TGTGCCAGTAGTATAGGTGGCACCTCCTACGAGCAGTACTTC. It encodes CASSIGGTSYEQYF. This chain joins TRBV19 and TRBJ2-7; D not certain. CDR1 LNHDA and CDR2 SQIVND come from the germline V gene (reference sequence). V was pared by 1 base and J by 0 bases, with 7 bases between. The length of the CDR3 is 14 residues.

The chain is built from TRBV6-5 and TRBJ2-7; no firm D call. Trimming pared 5 bases from V and 6 bases from J, leaving 17 bases between. CDR1 and CDR2 from the germline V gene are MNHEY and SVGAGI. The CDR3 runs 14 residues. CDR3 nucleotide sequence: TGTGCCAGCAGTCGACGAGCTCTAGGCACCGAGCAGTACTTC. It encodes CASSRRALGTEQYF.

The J gene is TRBJ2-1, the V gene TRBV25-1; D is uncertain. The CDR3 is made up of 13 amino acids. Trimming removed 3 bases at V and 8 bases at J, with 11 bases between. Germline lookup yields CDR1 MGHDK and CDR2 SYGVNS. CDR3 bases: TGTGCCAGCAGTGACCCCTATAAGTATGAGCAGTTCTTC. Amino acid sequence: CASSDPYKYEQFF.

The V gene is TRBV11-3, the J gene TRBJ1-5, with a possible D match to TRBD1 (6 bases). V was trimmed by 2 bases and J by 3 bases, leaving 14 bases between them. The germline CDR1 and CDR2 sequences are SGHNT and YENEEA. CDR3 length equals 16 residues. The CDR3 nucleotides are TGTGCCAGCAGCTTAAAACAGGGCACGACCAATCAGCCCCAGCATTTT. This codes for CASSLKQGTTNQPQHF.

This clone appeared a single time. J is TRBJ2-7 and V is TRBV9; 10 bases fit TRBD2. There are 14 residues in the CDR3. Trimming removed 3 bases from V and 7 bases from J; junction bases left unmatched: 7. Germline assignment: CDR1 SGDLS and CDR2 YYNGEE. In DNA, the CDR3 is TGTGCCAGCAGCGAGAGCGGGAGGGACAGGGAGCAGTACTTC. Amino acid sequence: CASSESGRDREQYF. Variable domain in full (rest from reference TRBV9 and TRBJ2-7): DSGVTQTPKHLITATGQRVTLRCSPRSGDLSVYWYQQSLDQGLQFLIQYYNGEERAKGNILERFSAQQFPDLHSELNLSSLELGDSALYFCASSESGRDREQYFGPGTRLTVT.

The rearrangement uses TRBV18 and TRBJ2-1, with TRBD2 matching over 11 bases. V shed 1 base and J 5 bases; nucleotides not matched to a gene: 1. The CDR3 is 15 residues long. Germline CDR1 KGHSH, CDR2 LQKENI. CDR3 region: CASSPRTSGHNEQFF. As DNA, the CDR3 is TGTGCCAGCTCACCACGGACTAGCGGGCACAATGAGCAGTTCTTC.

About this clone itself: In the same sample, other DNA sequences code for this CDR3. This rearrangement joins TRBV7-9 to TRBJ2-5, with D hard to call. The V gene lost 5 bases and the J gene lost 2 bases, with 3 bases spanning the gap. This CDR3 is built from 11 residues. The germline V gene has CDR1 SEHNR and CDR2 FQNEAQ (reference sequence). The CDR3 spells CASSVQETQYF. The CDR3 DNA is TGTGCCAGCAGCGTACAAGAGACCCAGTACTTC. Variable domain in full (rest from reference TRBV7-9 and TRBJ2-5): DTGVSQNPRHKITKRGQNVTFRCDPISEHNRLYWYRQTLGQGPEFLTYFQNEAQLEKSRLLSDRFSAERPKGSFSTLEIQRTEQGDSAMYLCASSVQETQYFGPGTRLLVL.

The CDR3 region is CATSGQYNQPQHF. The DNA for the CDR3 is TGTGCCACTTCGGGACAGTACAATCAGCCCCAGCATTTT. The rearrangement links TRBV2 to TRBJ1-5; 7 bases align to TRBD1. The germline CDR1 and CDR2 sequences are SNHLY and FYNNEI. J lost 3 bases, V lost 10 bases, and 6 bases had no gene match. The length of the CDR3 is 13 residues.